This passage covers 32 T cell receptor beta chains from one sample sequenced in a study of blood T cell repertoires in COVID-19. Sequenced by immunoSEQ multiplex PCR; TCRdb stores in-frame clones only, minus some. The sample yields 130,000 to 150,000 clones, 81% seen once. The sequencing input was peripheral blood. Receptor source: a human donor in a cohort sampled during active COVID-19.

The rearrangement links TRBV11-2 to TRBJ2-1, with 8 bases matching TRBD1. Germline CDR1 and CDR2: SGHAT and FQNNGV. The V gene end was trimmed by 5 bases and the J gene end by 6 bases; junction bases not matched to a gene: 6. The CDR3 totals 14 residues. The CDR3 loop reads CASSPQGAGNEQFF. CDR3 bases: TGTGCCAGCAGCCCGCAGGGGGCCGGCAATGAGCAGTTCTTC.

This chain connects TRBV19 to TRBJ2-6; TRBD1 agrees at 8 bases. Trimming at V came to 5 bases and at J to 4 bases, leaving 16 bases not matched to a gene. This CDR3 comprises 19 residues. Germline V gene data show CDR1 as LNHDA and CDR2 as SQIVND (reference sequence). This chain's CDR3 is CASSQNYPGRGRGANVLTF. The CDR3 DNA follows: TGTGCCAGTAGTCAGAACTACCCAGGCAGGGGGCGGGGGGCCAACGTCCTGACTTTC.

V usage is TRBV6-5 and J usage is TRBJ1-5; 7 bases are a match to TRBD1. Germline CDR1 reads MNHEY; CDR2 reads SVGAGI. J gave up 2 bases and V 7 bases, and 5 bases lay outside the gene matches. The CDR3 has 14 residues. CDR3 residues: CASKGAWGNQPQHF. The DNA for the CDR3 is TGTGCCAGCAAGGGGGCTTGGGGCAATCAGCCCCAGCATTTT.

CDR3 in amino acids: CASSPSRGSSSYEQYF. The DNA for the CDR3 is TGTGCCAGCTCACCATCACGCGGGTCTAGCTCCTACGAGCAGTACTTC. The chain recombines TRBV18 with TRBJ2-7; D is possibly TRBD2 (5 bases). V was pared by 2 bases and J by 0 bases, with 14 bases between. The length of the CDR3 is 16 residues. The germline V gene encodes CDR1 KGHSH and CDR2 LQKENI. Complete variable domain (other parts from reference TRBV18 and TRBJ2-7): NAGVMQNPRHLVRRRGQEARLRCSPMKGHSHVYWYRQLPEEGLKFMVYLQKENIIDESGMPKERFSAEFPKEGPSILRIQQVVRGDSAAYFCASSPSRGSSSYEQYFGPGTRLTVT.

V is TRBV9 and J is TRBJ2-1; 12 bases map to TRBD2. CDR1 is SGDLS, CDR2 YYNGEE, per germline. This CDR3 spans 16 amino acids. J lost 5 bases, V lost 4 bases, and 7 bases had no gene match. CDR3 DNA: TGTGCCAGCAGCACTCTAGCGGGAGGGCGTCACAATGAGCAGTTCTTC. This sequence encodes CASSTLAGGRHNEQFF.

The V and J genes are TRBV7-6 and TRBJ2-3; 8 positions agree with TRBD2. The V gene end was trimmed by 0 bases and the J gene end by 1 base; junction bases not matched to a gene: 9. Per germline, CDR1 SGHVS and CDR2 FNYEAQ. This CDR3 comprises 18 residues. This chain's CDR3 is CASSLADGGAGGTDTQYF. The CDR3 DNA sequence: TGTGCCAGCAGCTTAGCAGACGGGGGGGCCGGGGGCACAGATACGCAGTATTTT.

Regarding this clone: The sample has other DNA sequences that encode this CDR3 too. The CDR3 reads CASSQDRTGSSYNEQFF. In nucleotides, the CDR3 is TGTGCCAGCAGCCAAGATAGAACGGGGAGCTCCTACAATGAGCAGTTCTTC. V gene TRBV3-1 (or the pseudogene TRBV3-2) combines with J gene TRBJ2-1, with D possibly being TRBD2 (5 bases). The CDR3 covers 17 residues. The ends were cut back, 0 bases at V and 0 bases at J, with 12 bases in the middle. Germline V gene lookup returns CDR1 LGHDT and CDR2 YNNKEL (reference sequence).

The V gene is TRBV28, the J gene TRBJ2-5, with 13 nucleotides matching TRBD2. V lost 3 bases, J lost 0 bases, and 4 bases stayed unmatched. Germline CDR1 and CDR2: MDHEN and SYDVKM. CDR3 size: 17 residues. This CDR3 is CASSLGLAGINQETQYF. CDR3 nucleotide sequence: TGTGCCAGCAGTTTGGGACTAGCGGGAATCAACCAAGAGACCCAGTACTTC.

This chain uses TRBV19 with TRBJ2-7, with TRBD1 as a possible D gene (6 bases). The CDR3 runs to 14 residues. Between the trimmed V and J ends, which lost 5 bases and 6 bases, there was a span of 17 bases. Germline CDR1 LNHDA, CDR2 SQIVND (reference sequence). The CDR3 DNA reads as TGTGCCAGTAGTCCGGGACAAGGCCTTGGCGAGCAGTACTTC. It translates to CASSPGQGLGEQYF.

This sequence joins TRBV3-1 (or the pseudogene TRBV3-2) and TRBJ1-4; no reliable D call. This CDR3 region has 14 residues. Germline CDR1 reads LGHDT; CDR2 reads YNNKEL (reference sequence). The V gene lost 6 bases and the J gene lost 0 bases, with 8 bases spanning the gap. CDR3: CASSPEPTNEKLFF. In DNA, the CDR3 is TGTGCCAGCAGTCCAGAACCAACTAATGAAAAACTGTTTTTT.

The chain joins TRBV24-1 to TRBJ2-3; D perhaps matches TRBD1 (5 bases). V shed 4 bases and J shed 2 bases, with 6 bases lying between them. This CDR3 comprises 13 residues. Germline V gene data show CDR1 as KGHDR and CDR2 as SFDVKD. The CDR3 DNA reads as TGTGCCACCAGTGAAGGACACACAGATACGCAGTATTTT. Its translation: CATSEGHTDTQYF.

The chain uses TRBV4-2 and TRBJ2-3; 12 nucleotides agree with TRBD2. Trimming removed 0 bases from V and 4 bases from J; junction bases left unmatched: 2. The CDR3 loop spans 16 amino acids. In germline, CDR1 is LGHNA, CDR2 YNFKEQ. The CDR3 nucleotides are TGTGCCAGCAGCCAAGATTCTAGCGGGAGGGCAGATACGCAGTATTTT. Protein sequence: CASSQDSSGRADTQYF.

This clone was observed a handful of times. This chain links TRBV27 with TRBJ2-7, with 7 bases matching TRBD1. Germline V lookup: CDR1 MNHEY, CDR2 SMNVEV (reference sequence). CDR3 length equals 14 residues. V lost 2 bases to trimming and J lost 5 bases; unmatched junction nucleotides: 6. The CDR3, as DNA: TGTGCCAGCAGTTTAGTAGGGGGCTTCGACGAGCAGTACTTC. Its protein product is CASSLVGGFDEQYF.

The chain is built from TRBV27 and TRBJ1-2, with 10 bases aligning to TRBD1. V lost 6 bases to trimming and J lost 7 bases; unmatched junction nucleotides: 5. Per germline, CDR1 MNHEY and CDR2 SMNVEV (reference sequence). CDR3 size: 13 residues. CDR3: CASRGTGASGYTF. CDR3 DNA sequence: TGTGCCAGCAGGGGGACAGGGGCAAGTGGCTACACCTTC.

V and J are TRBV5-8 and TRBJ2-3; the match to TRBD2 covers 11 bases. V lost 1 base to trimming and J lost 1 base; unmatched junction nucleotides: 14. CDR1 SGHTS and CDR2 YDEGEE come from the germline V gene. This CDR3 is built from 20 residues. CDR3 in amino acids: CASSLKWQARLAGRTDTQYF. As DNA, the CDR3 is TGTGCCAGCAGCTTGAAGTGGCAGGCGAGACTAGCGGGACGCACAGATACGCAGTATTTT. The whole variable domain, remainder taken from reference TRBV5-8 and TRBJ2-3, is EAGVTQSPTHLIKTRGQQATLRCSPISGHTSVYWYQQALGLGLQFLLWYDEGEERNRGNFPPRFSGRQFPNYSSELNVNALELEDSALYLCASSLKWQARLAGRTDTQYFGPGTRLTVL.

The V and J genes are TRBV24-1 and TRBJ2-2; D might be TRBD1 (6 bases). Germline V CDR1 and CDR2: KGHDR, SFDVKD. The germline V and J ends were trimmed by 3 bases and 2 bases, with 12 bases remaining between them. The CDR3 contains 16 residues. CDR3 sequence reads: CATSDLDRPNTGELFF. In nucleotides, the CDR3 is TGTGCCACCAGTGATCTTGACAGGCCCAACACCGGGGAGCTGTTTTTT.

CDR3 nucleotide sequence: TGTGCCAGCAGTCGGGACAGGGGGCCTAACGAGCAGTACTTC. Residues: CASSRDRGPNEQYF. The chain carries TRBV28 and TRBJ2-7; 12 bases match TRBD1. Per the germline V gene, CDR1 is MDHEN and CDR2 is SYDVKM. The CDR3 covers 14 residues. The J segment lost 5 bases and the V segment lost 5 bases, leaving 4 bases of the junction unmatched.

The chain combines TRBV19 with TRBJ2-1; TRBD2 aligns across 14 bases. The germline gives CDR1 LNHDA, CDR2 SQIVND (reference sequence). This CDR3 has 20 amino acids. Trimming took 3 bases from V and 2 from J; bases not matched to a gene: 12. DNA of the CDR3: TGTGCCAGTAGTATGAGGTCCAGGGGACTAGCGGGAGTGGCCTACAATGAGCAGTTCTTC. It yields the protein CASSMRSRGLAGVAYNEQFF.

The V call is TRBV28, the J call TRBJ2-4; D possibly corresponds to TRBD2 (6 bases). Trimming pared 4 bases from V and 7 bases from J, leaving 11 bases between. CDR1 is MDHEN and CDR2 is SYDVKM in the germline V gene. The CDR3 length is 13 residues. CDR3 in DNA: TGTGCCAGCAGTTCTAGCGCTCTGAACATTCAGTACTTC. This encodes CASSSSALNIQYF.

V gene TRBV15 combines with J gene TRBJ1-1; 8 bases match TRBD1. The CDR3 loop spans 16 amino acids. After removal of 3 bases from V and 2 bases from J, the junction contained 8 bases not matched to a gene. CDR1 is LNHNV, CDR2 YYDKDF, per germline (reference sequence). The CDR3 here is CATSSGGTGANTEAFF. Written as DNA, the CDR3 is TGTGCCACCAGCAGTGGCGGGACAGGAGCTAACACTGAAGCTTTCTTT.

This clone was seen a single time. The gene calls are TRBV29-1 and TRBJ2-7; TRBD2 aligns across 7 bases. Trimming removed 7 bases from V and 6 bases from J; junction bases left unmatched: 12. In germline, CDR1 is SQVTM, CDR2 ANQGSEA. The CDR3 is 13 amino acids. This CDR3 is CSASVGGPGEQYF. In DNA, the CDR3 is TGCAGCGCATCTGTGGGAGGGCCGGGCGAGCAGTACTTC.

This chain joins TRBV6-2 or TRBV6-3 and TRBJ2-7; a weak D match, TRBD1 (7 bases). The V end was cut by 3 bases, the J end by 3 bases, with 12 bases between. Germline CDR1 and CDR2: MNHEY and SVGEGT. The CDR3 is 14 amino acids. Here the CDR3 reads CASSYRQGLYEQYF. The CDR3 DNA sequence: TGTGCCAGCAGTTATAGACAGGGACTCTACGAGCAGTACTTC.

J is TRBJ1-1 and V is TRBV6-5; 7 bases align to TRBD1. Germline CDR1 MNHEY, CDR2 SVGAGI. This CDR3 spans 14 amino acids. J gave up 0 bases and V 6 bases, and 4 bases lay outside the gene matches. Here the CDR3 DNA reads TGTGCCAGCAGCAGGGACAGCATGAACACTGAAGCTTTCTTT. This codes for CASSRDSMNTEAFF.

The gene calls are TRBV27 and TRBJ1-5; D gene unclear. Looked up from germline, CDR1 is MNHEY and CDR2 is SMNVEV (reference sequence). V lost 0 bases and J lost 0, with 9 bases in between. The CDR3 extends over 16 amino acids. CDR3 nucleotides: TGTGCCAGCAGTTTATCGAGGGTTAGTAGCAATCAGCCCCAGCATTTT. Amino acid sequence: CASSLSRVSSNQPQHF.

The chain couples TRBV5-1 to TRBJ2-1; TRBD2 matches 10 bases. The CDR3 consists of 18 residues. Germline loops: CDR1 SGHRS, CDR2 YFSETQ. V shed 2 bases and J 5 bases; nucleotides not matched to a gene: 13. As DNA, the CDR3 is TGCGCCAGCAGCTTACCCGGAACTAGCGGGACCAGAGACAATGAGCAGTTCTTC. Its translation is CASSLPGTSGTRDNEQFF.

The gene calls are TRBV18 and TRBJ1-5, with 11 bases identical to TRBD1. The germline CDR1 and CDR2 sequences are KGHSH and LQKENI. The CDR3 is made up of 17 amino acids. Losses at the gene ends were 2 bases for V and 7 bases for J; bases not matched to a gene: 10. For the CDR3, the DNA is TGTGCCAGCTCACCAACAGAGGGGACAGGGGGGTACCAGCCCCAGCATTTT. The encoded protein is CASSPTEGTGGYQPQHF.

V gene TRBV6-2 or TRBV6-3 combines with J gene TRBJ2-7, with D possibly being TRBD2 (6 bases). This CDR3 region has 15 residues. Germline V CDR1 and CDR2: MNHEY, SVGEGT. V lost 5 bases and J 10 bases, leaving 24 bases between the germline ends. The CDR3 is CASSGRNGIRDSQYF. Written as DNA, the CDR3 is TGTGCCAGCAGTGGCAGGAACGGGATCCGGGACTCCCAGTACTTC.

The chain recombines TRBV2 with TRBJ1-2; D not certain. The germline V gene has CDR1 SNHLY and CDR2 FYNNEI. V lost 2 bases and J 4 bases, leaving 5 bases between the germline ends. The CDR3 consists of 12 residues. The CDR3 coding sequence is TGTGCCAGCAGTGAACAATCCTATGGCTACACCTTC. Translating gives CASSEQSYGYTF.

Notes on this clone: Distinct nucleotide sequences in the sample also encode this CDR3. For the CDR3, the DNA is TGTGCCAGCAGTAGACTAGCGGGCACAGATACGCAGTATTTT. It encodes CASSRLAGTDTQYF. This chain uses TRBV2 with TRBJ2-3; 9 bases agree with TRBD2. Per germline, CDR1 SNHLY and CDR2 FYNNEI. V lost 5 bases to trimming and J lost 1 base; unmatched junction nucleotides: 1. CDR3 size: 14 residues.

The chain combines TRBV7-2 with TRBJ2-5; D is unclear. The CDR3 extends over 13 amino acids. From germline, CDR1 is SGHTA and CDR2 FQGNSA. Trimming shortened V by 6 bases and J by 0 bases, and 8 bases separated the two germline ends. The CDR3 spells CASRWRNQETQYF. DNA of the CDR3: TGTGCCAGCAGGTGGCGGAACCAAGAGACCCAGTACTTC.

The CDR3 protein is CASSMGLAIYEQYF. DNA for the CDR3: TGTGCCAGTAGTATGGGACTAGCGATCTACGAGCAGTACTTC. The rearrangement links TRBV19 to TRBJ2-7; 10 nucleotides match TRBD2. J lost 3 bases, V lost 3 bases, and 2 bases had no gene match. Germline V gene data show CDR1 as LNHDA and CDR2 as SQIVND (reference sequence). CDR3 length: 14 residues. Complete variable domain (other parts from reference TRBV19 and TRBJ2-7): DGGITQSPKYLFRKEGQNVTLSCEQNLNHDAMYWYRQDPGQGLRLIYYSQIVNDFQKGDIAEGYSVSREKKESFPLTVTSAQKNPTAFYLCASSMGLAIYEQYFGPGTRLTVT.

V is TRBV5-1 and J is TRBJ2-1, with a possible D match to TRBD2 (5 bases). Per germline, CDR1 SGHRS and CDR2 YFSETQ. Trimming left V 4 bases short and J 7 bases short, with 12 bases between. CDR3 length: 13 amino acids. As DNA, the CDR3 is TGCGCCAGCAGCATGACGAGCGGTAATGAGCAGTTCTTC. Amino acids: CASSMTSGNEQFF.